The clone carrying this T cell receptor beta chain has only a few counts. The antigen remains undetermined. The entry originates in a study of CD8 T cells in ankylosing spondylitis. Overall study findings and caveats: Blood from ankylosing spondylitis patients appeared to carry a characteristic roughly 8-variant TCR beta motif. Some motif variants had been reported before (in reactive arthritis synovial fluid and blood).

This CDR3 contains 16 residues. V shed 5 bases and J shed 2 bases, with 18 bases lying between them. Looked up from germline, CDR1 is SGHTA and CDR2 is FQGTGA. By quantitative 5'-RACE with molecular barcodes, the TCR beta libraries were made. In TCRdb, the 5' RACE reads were re-called with MiXCR into one record per CDR3 protein. The table lists around 250,000 distinct CDR3 sequences, 18% of them singletons, with around 33% in the top ten. This chain connects TRBV7-3 to TRBJ2-5; D possibly corresponds to TRBD2 (5 bases). The TCR comes from a male donor with ankylosing spondylitis or in good health (not recorded which). Sequenced sample: blood, either unsorted or a sorted T cell fraction (not recorded which). The chain's CDR3 is CASSEGKFGVQETQYF. In DNA form, the CDR3 reads TGTGCCAGCAGCGAGGGAAAGTTCGGCGTTCAAGAGACCCAGTACTTC. Supplemented by reference TRBV7-3 and TRBJ2-5, the full variable domain reads GAGVSQTPSNKVTEKGKYVELRCDPISGHTALYWYRQSLGQGPEFLIYFQGTGAADDSGLPNDRFFAVRPEGSVSTLKIQRTERGDSAVYLCASSEGKFGVQETQYFGPGTRLLVL.